Listed below are T cell receptor beta chains from one sample, sequenced in a study of cytomegalovirus exposure and HLA in healthy donors. Some clones are missing from TCRdb's copy, which holds only in-frame ones; the method was immunoSEQ multiplex PCR. Among 100,000 to 150,000 clones listed, approximately 85% were seen once. Sequenced input: PBMCs. The receptors were gathered from a boy younger than 18 in good health and CMV-seronegative. The CDR3 runs from the conserved cysteine through the conserved F or W. The order of the fields is D gene, V gene, J gene, clone size, CDR3 protein, CDR3 DNA. The D gene is left open where the match is weak. Size tells how often a clone was seen (once, few, many) or the class of an expanded clone, and some rows leave it out.

d_gene: -; v_gene: TRBV5-1; j_gene: TRBJ2-7; abundance: -; CDR3aa: CASSLGAGLSYEQYF; CDR3nt: TGCGCCAGCAGCTTGGGGGCGGGACTCTCCTACGAGCAGTACTTC
d_gene: -; v_gene: TRBV11-2; j_gene: TRBJ1-5; abundance: -; CDR3aa: CASSPGAGENQPQHF; CDR3nt: TGTGCCAGCAGCCCAGGGGCAGGAGAAAATCAGCCCCAGCATTTT
d_gene: TRBD2; v_gene: TRBV6-1; j_gene: TRBJ2-7; abundance: -; CDR3aa: CASQRGEGGTYEQYF; CDR3nt: TGTGCCAGCCAGCGGGGGGAAGGAGGGACCTACGAGCAGTACTTC
d_gene: -; v_gene: TRBV7-7; j_gene: TRBJ2-1; abundance: -; CDR3aa: CASSRQGDEQFF; CDR3nt: TGTGCTAGCAGCCGGCAGGGTGATGAGCAGTTCTTC
d_gene: -; v_gene: TRBV27; j_gene: TRBJ1-1; abundance: -; CDR3aa: CASSPRAPDTEAFF; CDR3nt: TGTGCCAGCAGCCCCAGGGCGCCAGATACTGAAGCTTTCTTT
d_gene: -; v_gene: TRBV2; j_gene: TRBJ1-5; abundance: -; CDR3aa: CASREASNQPQHF; CDR3nt: TGTGCCAGCAGGGAGGCCAGCAATCAGCCCCAGCATTTT
d_gene: -; v_gene: TRBV9; j_gene: TRBJ1-1; abundance: -; CDR3aa: CASSPRDTMNTEAFF; CDR3nt: TGTGCCAGCAGCCCCCGGGACACCATGAACACTGAAGCTTTCTTT
d_gene: -; v_gene: TRBV5-1; j_gene: TRBJ2-1; abundance: -; CDR3aa: CASSLDRSEQFF; CDR3nt: TGCGCCAGCAGCTTGGACAGGAGTGAGCAGTTCTTC
d_gene: TRBD1; v_gene: TRBV2; j_gene: TRBJ1-4; abundance: -; CDR3aa: CASSEDEDRGVEKLFF; CDR3nt: TGTGCCAGCAGTGAAGACGAAGACAGGGGAGTTGAAAAACTGTTTTTT
d_gene: TRBD2; v_gene: TRBV20-1; j_gene: TRBJ2-3; abundance: once; CDR3aa: CRATSAGTQYF; CDR3nt: TGCAGGGCGACTAGCGCTGGCACGCAGTATTTT
d_gene: -; v_gene: TRBV4-1; j_gene: TRBJ1-2; abundance: -; CDR3aa: CASSYRDNINYGYTF; CDR3nt: TGCGCCAGCAGCTATCGGGACAACATAAACTATGGCTACACCTTC
d_gene: TRBD1; v_gene: TRBV7-9; j_gene: TRBJ1-1; abundance: -; CDR3aa: CASSSPSNGQGNTEAFF; CDR3nt: TGTGCCAGCAGCTCGCCTAGTAACGGACAGGGGAACACTGAAGCTTTCTTT
d_gene: TRBD1; v_gene: TRBV4-1; j_gene: TRBJ1-1; abundance: -; CDR3aa: CASSQGQGPEAFF; CDR3nt: TGCGCCAGCAGCCAAGGACAGGGGCCTGAAGCTTTCTTT
d_gene: TRBD1; v_gene: TRBV2; j_gene: TRBJ2-1; abundance: -; CDR3aa: CASSETGGPGYNEQFF; CDR3nt: TGTGCCAGCAGTGAGACAGGGGGACCGGGCTACAATGAGCAGTTCTTC
d_gene: TRBD1; v_gene: TRBV5-6; j_gene: TRBJ1-2; abundance: -; CDR3aa: CASSLAEGAGGYTF; CDR3nt: TGTGCCAGCAGCTTGGCGGAGGGGGCGGGTGGCTACACCTTC
d_gene: TRBD2; v_gene: TRBV14; j_gene: TRBJ2-7; abundance: -; CDR3aa: CASSQAHTKTSPSRREQYF; CDR3nt: TGTGCCAGCAGCCAAGCGCATACAAAGACTAGCCCTAGTCGTCGGGAGCAGTACTTC
d_gene: TRBD2; v_gene: TRBV30; j_gene: TRBJ2-1; abundance: -; CDR3aa: CAWSLAGGINEQFF; CDR3nt: TGTGCCTGGAGTTTAGCGGGAGGTATCAATGAGCAGTTCTTC
d_gene: -; v_gene: TRBV7-6; j_gene: TRBJ2-1; abundance: -; CDR3aa: CASRSFVNNEQFF; CDR3nt: TGTGCCAGCAGATCTTTCGTAAATAATGAGCAGTTCTTC
d_gene: -; v_gene: TRBV4-1; j_gene: TRBJ1-5; abundance: few; CDR3aa: CASSQDRDQPQHF; CDR3nt: TGCGCCAGCAGCCAAGATCGGGATCAGCCCCAGCATTTT
d_gene: -; v_gene: TRBV9; j_gene: TRBJ2-1; abundance: -; CDR3aa: CASSVGAGLGNEQFF; CDR3nt: TGTGCCAGCAGCGTAGGTGCGGGATTGGGGAATGAGCAGTTCTTC
d_gene: TRBD2; v_gene: TRBV14; j_gene: TRBJ2-3; abundance: -; CDR3aa: CASSQGRAGGTDTQYF; CDR3nt: TGTGCCAGCAGCCAAGGGCGGGCGGGGGGCACAGATACGCAGTATTTT
d_gene: TRBD1; v_gene: TRBV7-2; j_gene: TRBJ2-5; abundance: -; CDR3aa: CASSLDGTGVQETQYF; CDR3nt: TGTGCCAGCAGCTTAGACGGGACAGGGGTACAAGAGACCCAGTACTTC
d_gene: -; v_gene: TRBV5-1; j_gene: TRBJ2-2; abundance: once; CDR3aa: CASSWQGASTGELFF; CDR3nt: TGCGCCAGCAGCTGGCAGGGTGCGAGCACCGGGGAGCTGTTTTTT
d_gene: -; v_gene: TRBV4-3; j_gene: TRBJ2-6; abundance: -; CDR3aa: CASSQDWGRGANVLTF; CDR3nt: TGCGCCAGCAGCCAAGATTGGGGGCGGGGGGCCAACGTCCTGACTTTC
d_gene: TRBD1; v_gene: TRBV13; j_gene: TRBJ1-5; abundance: few; CDR3aa: CASSRTGEDQPQHF; CDR3nt: TGTGCCAGCAGCCGTACAGGGGAGGATCAGCCCCAGCATTTT
d_gene: -; v_gene: TRBV27; j_gene: TRBJ1-1; abundance: -; CDR3aa: CASSLQRGNTEAFF; CDR3nt: TGTGCCAGCAGTTTACAGAGAGGGAACACTGAAGCTTTCTTT
d_gene: -; v_gene: TRBV25-1; j_gene: TRBJ1-2; abundance: few; CDR3aa: CASSGKASVRGYTF; CDR3nt: TGTGCCAGCAGTGGTAAGGCTTCGGTGAGGGGCTACACCTTC
d_gene: -; v_gene: TRBV7-2; j_gene: TRBJ2-3; abundance: -; CDR3aa: CASKKEGAHTDTQYF; CDR3nt: TGTGCCAGCAAAAAGGAGGGGGCCCACACAGATACGCAGTATTTT
d_gene: TRBD1; v_gene: TRBV5-4; j_gene: TRBJ1-2; abundance: few; CDR3aa: CASSWTGGYGYTF; CDR3nt: TGTGCCAGCAGCTGGACAGGGGGCTATGGCTACACCTTC
d_gene: -; v_gene: TRBV21-1; j_gene: TRBJ2-7; abundance: once; CDR3aa: CASSNGAQTGGYEQYF; CDR3nt: TGTGCCAGCAGCAACGGAGCCCAGACAGGGGGCTACGAGCAGTACTTC
d_gene: -; v_gene: TRBV6-5; j_gene: TRBJ1-1; abundance: few; CDR3aa: CASSSPRENTEAFF; CDR3nt: TGTGCCAGCAGTTCTCCCCGGGAGAACACTGAAGCTTTCTTT
d_gene: -; v_gene: TRBV4-3; j_gene: TRBJ1-3; abundance: -; CDR3aa: CASSQDTGGGSGNTIYF; CDR3nt: TGCGCCAGCAGCCAAGATACGGGTGGTGGCTCTGGAAACACCATATATTTT
d_gene: -; v_gene: TRBV4-1; j_gene: TRBJ2-6; abundance: -; CDR3aa: CASSQTHTSSGANVLTF; CDR3nt: TGCGCCAGCAGCCAAACCCACACTAGCTCTGGGGCCAACGTCCTGACTTTC
d_gene: TRBD2; v_gene: TRBV5-6; j_gene: TRBJ2-1; abundance: few; CDR3aa: CASSSGLGQFF; CDR3nt: TGTGCCAGCAGCTCAGGACTAGGTCAGTTCTTC
d_gene: -; v_gene: TRBV19; j_gene: TRBJ2-3; abundance: -; CDR3aa: CASSAIRDTQYF; CDR3nt: TGTGCCAGTAGTGCTATAAGAGATACGCAGTATTTT
d_gene: -; v_gene: TRBV27; j_gene: TRBJ2-3; abundance: -; CDR3aa: CASSLTPPDYARTDTQYF; CDR3nt: TGTGCCAGCAGTCTTACCCCCCCGGACTACGCTAGGACAGATACGCAGTATTTT
d_gene: -; v_gene: TRBV10-3; j_gene: TRBJ2-1; abundance: -; CDR3aa: CAIASPGVWYNEQFF; CDR3nt: TGTGCCATCGCGTCGCCGGGAGTGTGGTACAATGAGCAGTTCTTC
d_gene: -; v_gene: TRBV5-8; j_gene: TRBJ1-1; abundance: few; CDR3aa: CASPRLMNTEAFF; CDR3nt: TGTGCCAGCCCGAGGCTTATGAACACTGAAGCTTTCTTT
d_gene: TRBD2; v_gene: TRBV13; j_gene: TRBJ2-5; abundance: -; CDR3aa: CASSKGLAGSETQYF; CDR3nt: TGTGCCAGCAGCAAAGGACTAGCGGGGTCAGAGACCCAGTACTTC
d_gene: TRBD1; v_gene: TRBV7-9; j_gene: TRBJ1-2; abundance: -; CDR3aa: CASSFSLGQGHGYTF; CDR3nt: TGTGCCAGCAGCTTCTCACTAGGACAGGGCCATGGCTACACCTTC
d_gene: TRBD1; v_gene: TRBV29-1; j_gene: TRBJ2-7; abundance: -; CDR3aa: CSAETGGFDEQYF; CDR3nt: TGCAGCGCCGAGACAGGGGGCTTTGACGAGCAGTACTTC
d_gene: -; v_gene: TRBV6-5; j_gene: TRBJ2-5; abundance: -; CDR3aa: CASRNTQGGWETQYF; CDR3nt: TGTGCCAGCAGGAACACACAGGGTGGGTGGGAGACCCAGTACTTC
d_gene: TRBD2; v_gene: TRBV12-5; j_gene: TRBJ2-5; abundance: -; CDR3aa: CASGFLGGETQYF; CDR3nt: TGTGCTAGTGGTTTTTTGGGGGGGGAGACCCAGTACTTC
d_gene: TRBD1; v_gene: TRBV2; j_gene: TRBJ2-6; abundance: -; CDR3aa: CALSQGTGANVLTF; CDR3nt: TGTGCGCTTTCACAGGGGACTGGGGCCAACGTCCTGACTTTC
d_gene: TRBD2; v_gene: TRBV9; j_gene: TRBJ2-1; abundance: -; CDR3aa: CASSVDEISGGAYYNEQFF; CDR3nt: TGTGCCAGCAGCGTAGATGAGATTAGCGGGGGGGCCTACTACAATGAGCAGTTCTTC
d_gene: TRBD2; v_gene: TRBV7-7; j_gene: TRBJ2-3; abundance: -; CDR3aa: CASSSTSSTTDTQYF; CDR3nt: TGTGCTAGCAGCTCGACTAGCAGTACCACAGATACGCAGTATTTT
d_gene: -; v_gene: TRBV9; j_gene: TRBJ1-4; abundance: -; CDR3aa: CASSVAPQNEKLFF; CDR3nt: TGTGCCAGCAGCGTAGCACCTCAGAATGAAAAACTGTTTTTT